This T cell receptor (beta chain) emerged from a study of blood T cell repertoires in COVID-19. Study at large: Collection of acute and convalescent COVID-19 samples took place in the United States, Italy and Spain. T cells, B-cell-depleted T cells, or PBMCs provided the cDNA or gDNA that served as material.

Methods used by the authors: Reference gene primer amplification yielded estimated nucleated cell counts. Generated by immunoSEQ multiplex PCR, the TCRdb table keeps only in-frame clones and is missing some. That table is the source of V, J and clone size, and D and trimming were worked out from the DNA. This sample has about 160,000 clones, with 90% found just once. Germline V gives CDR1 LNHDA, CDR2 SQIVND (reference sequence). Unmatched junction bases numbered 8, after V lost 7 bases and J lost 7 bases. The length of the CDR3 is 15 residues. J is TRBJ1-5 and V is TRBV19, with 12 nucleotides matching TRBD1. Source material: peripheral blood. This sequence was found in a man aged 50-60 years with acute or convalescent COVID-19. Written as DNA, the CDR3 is TGTGCCAGTACCCCGGGACAGGGGGCTAGACAGCCCCAGCATTTT. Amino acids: CASTPGQGARQPQHF. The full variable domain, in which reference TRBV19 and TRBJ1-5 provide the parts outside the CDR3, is DGGITQSPKYLFRKEGQNVTLSCEQNLNHDAMYWYRQDPGQGLRLIYYSQIVNDFQKGDIAEGYSVSREKKESFPLTVTSAQKNPTAFYLCASTPGQGARQPQHFGDGTRLSIL.